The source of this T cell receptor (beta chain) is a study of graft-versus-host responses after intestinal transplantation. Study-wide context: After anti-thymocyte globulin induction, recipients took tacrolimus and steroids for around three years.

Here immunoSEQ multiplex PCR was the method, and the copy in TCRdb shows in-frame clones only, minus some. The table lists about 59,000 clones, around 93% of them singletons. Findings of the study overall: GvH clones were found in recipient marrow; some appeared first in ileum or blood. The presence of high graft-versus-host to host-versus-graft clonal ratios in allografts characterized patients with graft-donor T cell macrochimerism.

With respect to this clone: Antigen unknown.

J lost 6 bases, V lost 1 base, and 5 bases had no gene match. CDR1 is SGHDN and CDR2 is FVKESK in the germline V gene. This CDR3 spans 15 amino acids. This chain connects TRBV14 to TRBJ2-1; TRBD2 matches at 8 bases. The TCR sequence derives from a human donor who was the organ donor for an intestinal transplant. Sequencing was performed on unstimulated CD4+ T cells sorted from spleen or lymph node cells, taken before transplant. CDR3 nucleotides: TGTGCCAGCAGCCAAGGGCGACTAGCGTTCAATGAGCAGTTCTTC. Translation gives CASSQGRLAFNEQFF.